This T cell receptor beta chain was retrieved from a study of cytomegalovirus exposure and HLA in healthy donors. Study-wide points: Productive rates of about 87% or about 30% were seen for most TCR beta V segments in an earlier analysis. Of the V segments, some could not be distinguished, including TRBV6-2 and TRBV6-3, and were excluded. Researchers counted about 150 TCR beta chains as cytomegalovirus-associated.

Per germline, CDR1 SGDLS and CDR2 YYNGEE. Trimming took off 0 bases at V and 5 bases at J, with 11 bases between the two ends. The CDR3 loop spans 14 amino acids. About this clone: The antigen is undetermined.

Researchers ran the PCR with 60 Vbeta and 13 Jbeta primers. Study processing details: As a later analysis found, there were 82 million or so unique TCR beta chains, of which roughly 11 million were shared. Measured with immunoSEQ multiplex PCR; TCRdb has only the in-frame clones, and not every one. The DNA gave D and trimming, while V, J and clone size come from that table. Of 100,000 to 140,000 clones in the sample, less than 85% were seen once. The chain employs TRBV9 and TRBJ1-1, with D maybe TRBD1 (6 bases). This sequence was found in a young man in good health and CMV-seronegative. The specimen sequenced was PBMCs. This CDR3 reads CASSVEGERTEAFF. The CDR3 coding sequence is TGTGCCAGCAGCGTAGAGGGGGAGAGGACTGAAGCTTTCTTT.